What follows is one TCR beta chain and its context. Its antigen remains unidentified. Per-nucleotide qualities are absent, and no much larger clonotype sits a single base away. Receptor amplification or capture employed PCR. The listed sequencing device is Illumina HiSeq 2500. TCR libraries were prepared with molecular barcoding, using unique molecular identifiers to normalize TCRbeta repertoire quantification. The public sequencing data were trimmed at Q25 with fastp and processed into clonotypes with MiXCR by TCRdb, which kept only in-frame beta chains. For every CDR3 protein sequence, its rows merge into one entry that carries the most common genes and DNA. This sample comprises over 200,000 distinct CDR3 sequences, around 9.6% of them detected only once. The biggest ten clones account for less than 8% of the sample. Counted from cysteine to phenylalanine, this CDR3 has 12 amino acids. Kept here is only the CDR3 DNA, which spans 36 bases and is read in frame from base 1. V gives up 6 bases and J gives up 3 bases, and the segment between their germline ends measures 9 bases. The germline V gene gives CDR1 as SGHDT and CDR2 as YYEEEE.

The data originate from a study of T-cell reconstitution after alpha-beta-depleted transplantation in children (dated by TCRdb to 2016 to 2017). About the full investigation: The study quantitatively tracked T-cell immune reconstitution after TCRalphabeta/CD19-depleted allogeneic hematopoietic cell transplantation in children using TCR repertoire profiling.

The material was PBMCs from the stem cell graft donor, obtained from the stem cell graft. This receptor was obtained from a human donor who donated a stem cell graft to a child with acute lymphoblastic leukemia. The receptor chain draws on TRBV5-6 and TRBJ1-1; the D segment cannot be called with confidence. The encoded CDR3 is CASTRAYTEAFF. The DNA sequence is given as TGTGCCAGCACCCGAGCTTACACTGAAGCTTTCTTT.